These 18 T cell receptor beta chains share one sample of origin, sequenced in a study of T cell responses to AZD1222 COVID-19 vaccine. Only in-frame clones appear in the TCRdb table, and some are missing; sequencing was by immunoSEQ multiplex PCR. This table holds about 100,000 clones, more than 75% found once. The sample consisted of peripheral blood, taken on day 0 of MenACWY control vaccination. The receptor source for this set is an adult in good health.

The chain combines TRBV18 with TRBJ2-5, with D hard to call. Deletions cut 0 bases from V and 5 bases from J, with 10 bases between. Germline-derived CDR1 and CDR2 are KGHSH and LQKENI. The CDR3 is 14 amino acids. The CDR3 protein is CASSPPDDRETQYF. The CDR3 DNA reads TGTGCCAGCTCACCACCCGACGATAGGGAGACCCAGTACTTC.

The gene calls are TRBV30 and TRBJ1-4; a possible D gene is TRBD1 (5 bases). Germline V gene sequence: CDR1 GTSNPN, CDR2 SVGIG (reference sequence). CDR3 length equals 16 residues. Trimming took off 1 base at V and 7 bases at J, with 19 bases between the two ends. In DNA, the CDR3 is TGTGCCTGGAGTGAGGGGATTACTAGTGGAAGTGAAAAACTGTTTTTT. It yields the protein CAWSEGITSGSEKLFF.

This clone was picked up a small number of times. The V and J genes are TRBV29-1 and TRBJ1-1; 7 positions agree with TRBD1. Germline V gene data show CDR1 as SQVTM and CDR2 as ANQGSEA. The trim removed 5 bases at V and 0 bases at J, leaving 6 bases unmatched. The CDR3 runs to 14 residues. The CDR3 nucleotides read TGCAGCGTTCTACCCGGGACAGTGAACACTGAAGCTTTCTTT. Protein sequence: CSVLPGTVNTEAFF.

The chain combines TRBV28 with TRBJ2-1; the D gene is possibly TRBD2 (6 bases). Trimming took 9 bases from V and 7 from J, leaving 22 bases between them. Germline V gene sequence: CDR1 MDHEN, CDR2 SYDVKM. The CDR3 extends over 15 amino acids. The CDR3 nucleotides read TGTGCCAGTCCCCCTGGGGGGTCTGGAGGTAATGAGCAGTTCTTC. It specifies CASPPGGSGGNEQFF.

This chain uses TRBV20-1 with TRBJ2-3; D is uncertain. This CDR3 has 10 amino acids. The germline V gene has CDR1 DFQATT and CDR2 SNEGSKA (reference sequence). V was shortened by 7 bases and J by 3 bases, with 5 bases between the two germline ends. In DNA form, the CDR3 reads TGCAGTGTTCTGACAGATACGCAGTATTTT. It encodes CSVLTDTQYF.

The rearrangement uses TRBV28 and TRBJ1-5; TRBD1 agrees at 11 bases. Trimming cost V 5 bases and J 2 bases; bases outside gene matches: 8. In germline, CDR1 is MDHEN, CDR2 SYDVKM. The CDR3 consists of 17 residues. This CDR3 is CASSPGQGAVGNQPQHF. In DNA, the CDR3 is TGTGCCAGCAGTCCTGGACAGGGGGCTGTGGGCAATCAGCCCCAGCATTTT.

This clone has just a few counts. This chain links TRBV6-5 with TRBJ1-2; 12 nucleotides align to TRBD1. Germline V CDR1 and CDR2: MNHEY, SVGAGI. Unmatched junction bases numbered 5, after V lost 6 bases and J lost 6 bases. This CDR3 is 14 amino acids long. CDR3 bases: TGTGCCAGCAGCGGGGACAGGGGGCTCGATGGCTACACCTTC. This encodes CASSGDRGLDGYTF.

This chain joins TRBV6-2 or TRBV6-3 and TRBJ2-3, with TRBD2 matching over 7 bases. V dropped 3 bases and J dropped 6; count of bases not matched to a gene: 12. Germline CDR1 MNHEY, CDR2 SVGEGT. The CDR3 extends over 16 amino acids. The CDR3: CASSYNGLGVHDTQYF. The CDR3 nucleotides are TGTGCCAGCAGTTATAACGGACTAGGGGTCCACGATACGCAGTATTTT.

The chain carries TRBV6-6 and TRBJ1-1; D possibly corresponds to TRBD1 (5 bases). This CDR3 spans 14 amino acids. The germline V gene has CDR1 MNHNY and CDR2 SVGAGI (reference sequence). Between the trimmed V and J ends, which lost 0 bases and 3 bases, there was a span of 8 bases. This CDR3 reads CASSYSGGDTEAFF. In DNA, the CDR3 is TGTGCCAGCAGTTACTCGGGGGGAGACACTGAAGCTTTCTTT.

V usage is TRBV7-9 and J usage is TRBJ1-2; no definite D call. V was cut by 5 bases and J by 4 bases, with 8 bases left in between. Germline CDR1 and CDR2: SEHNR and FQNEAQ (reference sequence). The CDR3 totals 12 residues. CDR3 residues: CASSPTGYGYTF. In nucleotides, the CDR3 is TGTGCCAGCAGCCCGACGGGCTATGGCTACACCTTC.

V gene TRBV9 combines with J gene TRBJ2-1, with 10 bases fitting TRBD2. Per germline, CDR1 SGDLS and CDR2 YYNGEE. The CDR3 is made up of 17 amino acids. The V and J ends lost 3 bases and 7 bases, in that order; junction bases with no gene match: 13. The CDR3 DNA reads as TGTGCCAGCAGCGCCTTCCCCGGGAGCGGGAGGGGGAATGAGCAGTTCTTC. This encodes CASSAFPGSGRGNEQFF.

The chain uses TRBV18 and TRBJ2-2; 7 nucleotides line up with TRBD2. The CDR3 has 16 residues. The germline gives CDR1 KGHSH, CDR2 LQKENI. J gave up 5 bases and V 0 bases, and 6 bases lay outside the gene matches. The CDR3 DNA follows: TGTGCCAGCTCACCACCGGGCGGGAGCCAAACCGGGGAGCTGTTTTTT. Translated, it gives CASSPPGGSQTGELFF. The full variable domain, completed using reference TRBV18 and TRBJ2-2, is NAGVMQNPRHLVRRRGQEARLRCSPMKGHSHVYWYRQLPEEGLKFMVYLQKENIIDESGMPKERFSAEFPKEGPSILRIQQVVRGDSAAYFCASSPPGGSQTGELFFGEGSRLTVL.

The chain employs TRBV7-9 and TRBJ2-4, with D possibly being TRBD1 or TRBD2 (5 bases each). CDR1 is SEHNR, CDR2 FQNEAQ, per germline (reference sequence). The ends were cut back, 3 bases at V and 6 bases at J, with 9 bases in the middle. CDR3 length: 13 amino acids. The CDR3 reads CASSLGLANIQYF. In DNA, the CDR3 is TGTGCCAGCAGCTTGGGGCTAGCAAACATTCAGTACTTC.

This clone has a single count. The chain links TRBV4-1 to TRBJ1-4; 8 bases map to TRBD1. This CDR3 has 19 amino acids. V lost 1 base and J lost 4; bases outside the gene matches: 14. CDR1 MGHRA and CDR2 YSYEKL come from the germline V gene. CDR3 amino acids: CASSQVATGVVLSNEKLFF. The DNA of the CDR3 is TGCGCCAGCAGCCAAGTCGCGACAGGGGTTGTGTTGAGTAATGAAAAACTGTTTTTT.

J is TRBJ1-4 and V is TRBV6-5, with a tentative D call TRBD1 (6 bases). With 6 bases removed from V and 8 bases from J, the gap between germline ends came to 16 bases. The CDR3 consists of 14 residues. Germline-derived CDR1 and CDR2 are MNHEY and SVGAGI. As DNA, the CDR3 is TGTGCCAGCAGCCCCGACGGGGGCGGCGAAAAACTGTTTTTT. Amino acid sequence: CASSPDGGGEKLFF.

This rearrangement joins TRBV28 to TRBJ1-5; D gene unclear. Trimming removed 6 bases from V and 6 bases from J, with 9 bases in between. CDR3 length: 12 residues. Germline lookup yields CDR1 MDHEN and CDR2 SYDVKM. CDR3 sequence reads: CASSLYTQPQHF. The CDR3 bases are TGTGCCAGCAGCCTGTATACTCAGCCCCAGCATTTT.

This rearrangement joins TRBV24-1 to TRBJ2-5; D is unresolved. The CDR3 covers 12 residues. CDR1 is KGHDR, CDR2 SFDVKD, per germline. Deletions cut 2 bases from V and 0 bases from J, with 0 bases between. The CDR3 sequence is CATSDYQETQYF. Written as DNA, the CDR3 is TGTGCCACCAGTGATTACCAAGAGACCCAGTACTTC.

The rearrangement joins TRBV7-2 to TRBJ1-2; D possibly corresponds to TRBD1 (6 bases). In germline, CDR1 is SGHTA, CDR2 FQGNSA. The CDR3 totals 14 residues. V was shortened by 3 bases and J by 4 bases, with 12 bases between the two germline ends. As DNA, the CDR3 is TGTGCCAGCAGCTTTAACAGGGAGGGCTATGGCTACACCTTC. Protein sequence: CASSFNREGYGYTF.